These 25 T cell receptor beta chains originate from one sample sequenced in a study of CD8 T cells in ankylosing spondylitis. Broader study findings: Roughly eight highly homologous variants made up a TCR beta motif, and this motif appeared characteristic of ankylosing spondylitis blood.

TCRdb reanalysed the 5' RACE reads using MiXCR and keeps one entry per CDR3 protein. Among around 480,000 distinct CDR3 sequences listed, about 15% were seen once. No antigen has been identified for these receptors. The sample taken for sequencing was blood, either unsorted or a sorted T cell fraction (not recorded which). Receptors were obtained from a male donor with ankylosing spondylitis.

This clonotype was seen a handful of times. The chain links TRBV27 to TRBJ1-4; D unclear. CDR1 MNHEY and CDR2 SMNVEV come from the germline V gene (reference sequence). The V gene lost 4 bases and the J gene lost 4 bases, with 16 bases spanning the gap. The CDR3 covers 16 residues. CDR3 amino acids: CASSSSGRGFNEKLFF. Here the CDR3 DNA reads TGTGCCAGCAGTTCGTCCGGACGAGGCTTTAATGAAAAACTGTTTTTT.

The rearrangement joins TRBV20-1 to TRBJ2-3, with TRBD2 matching 12 bases. Per germline, CDR1 DFQATT and CDR2 SNEGSKA (reference sequence). CDR3 length equals 14 residues. The junction had 3 bases not matched to a gene; V was cut back by 4 bases and J by 4 bases. CDR3 protein: CSAILAGGSDTQYF. Written as DNA, the CDR3 is TGCAGTGCTATACTAGCGGGAGGCTCAGATACGCAGTATTTT.

The chain uses TRBV12-3 or TRBV12-4 and TRBJ2-7; 12 bases are a match to TRBD2. Trimming cost V 6 bases and J 2 bases; bases outside gene matches: 14. The CDR3 sequence is 18 residues long. The DNA of the CDR3 is TGTGCCAGCAGCAACCCCTCTAGCGGGGGGGCATACACCTACGAGCAGTACTTC. It is translated as CASSNPSSGGAYTYEQYF.

This clonotype was detected a few times. The chain is built from TRBV12-3 or TRBV12-4 and TRBJ1-1, with 9 bases that match TRBD1. J gave up 0 bases and V 7 bases, and 6 bases lay outside the gene matches. The CDR3 is 15 residues long. DNA of the CDR3: TGTGCCAGCACCCTGGGACAGGGACTGAACACTGAAGCTTTCTTT. Its translation: CASTLGQGLNTEAFF.

As for this clonotype: An end of the junction does not agree with germline; a read error may underlie this. V and J are TRBV29-1 and TRBJ2-1; D is uncertain. Germline V CDR1 and CDR2: SQVTM, ANQGSEA. The CDR3 loop spans 10 amino acids. The CDR3 nucleotides read TGCAGCGTTTCCAACAATGAGGAGTTCTTC. Translating gives CSVSNNEEFF.

The genes are TRBV2 and TRBJ2-1; TRBD1 might be the D (5 bases). V lost 2 bases and J 3 bases, leaving 8 bases between the germline ends. The length of the CDR3 is 14 residues. Per the germline V gene, CDR1 is SNHLY and CDR2 is FYNNEI. The CDR3 reads CASSEQGLYNEQFF. CDR3 sequence (DNA): TGTGCCAGCAGTGAACAGGGCCTCTACAATGAGCAGTTCTTC.

The chain joins TRBV6-5 to TRBJ2-3; D uncertain. CDR1 and CDR2 from the germline V gene are MNHEY and SVGAGI. Trimming took off 6 bases at V and 8 bases at J, with 9 bases between the two ends. The CDR3 is 11 amino acids. CDR3 coding DNA: TGTGCCAGCAGCCACAGTGGTACGCAGTATTTT. This translates into CASSHSGTQYF.

The sample holds a few counts of this clonotype. The chain has TRBV6-2 or TRBV6-3 and TRBJ1-1; 7 bases match TRBD1. After removal of 9 bases from V and 5 bases from J, the junction contained 6 bases not matched to a gene. Germline lookup yields CDR1 MNHEY and CDR2 SVGEGT. The CDR3 has 12 residues. CDR3 in amino acids: CASTGVVTEAFF. In DNA, the CDR3 is TGTGCCAGTACAGGGGTAGTTACTGAAGCTTTCTTT.

In its sample, this clonotype was seen many times. The chain uses TRBV5-1 and TRBJ1-1; TRBD1 is a possible D gene (5 bases). The V gene lost 0 bases and the J gene lost 5 bases, with 11 bases spanning the gap. The CDR3 is 14 residues long. Germline V gene data show CDR1 as SGHRS and CDR2 as YFSETQ. This CDR3 reads CASSLDGGETEAFF. The CDR3 coding sequence is TGCGCCAGCAGCTTGGATGGGGGTGAGACTGAAGCTTTCTTT.

This clonotype was counted at least ten times. This sequence joins TRBV20-1 and TRBJ1-1; TRBD1 might be the D (5 bases). The CDR3 contains 14 residues. CDR1 is DFQATT, CDR2 SNEGSKA, per germline (reference sequence). Trimming removed 6 bases from V and 5 bases from J, with 19 bases in between. CDR3 sequence: CSAPGDRGVTEAFF. The CDR3, as DNA: TGCAGTGCCCCCGGTGACAGAGGGGTAACTGAAGCTTTCTTT.

This clonotype was picked up a small number of times. The chain combines TRBV20-1 with TRBJ2-3, with 9 bases lining up with TRBD2. This CDR3 contains 15 residues. CDR1 is DFQATT, CDR2 SNEGSKA, per germline (reference sequence). The ends lost 6 bases at V and 3 bases at J; junction bases unmatched: 10. DNA for the CDR3: TGCAGTGCCCTTGGGGCTAGCGGGATTACAGATACGCAGTATTTT. Protein product: CSALGASGITDTQYF.

V is TRBV5-1 and J is TRBJ2-7; D unresolved. V lost 4 bases and J 2 bases, leaving 13 bases between the germline ends. The CDR3 runs to 14 residues. Germline V gene lookup returns CDR1 SGHRS and CDR2 YFSETQ. In DNA, the CDR3 is TGCGCCAGCAGCCTAGGCGGATCGCCCTACGAGCAGTACTTC. Translating it yields CASSLGGSPYEQYF.

The V gene is TRBV28, the J gene TRBJ1-3; maybe TRBD1 (5 bases). CDR1 MDHEN and CDR2 SYDVKM come from the germline V gene. The CDR3 contains 19 residues. Trimming took 5 bases from V and 0 from J, leaving 23 bases between them. In DNA, the CDR3 is TGTGCCAGCAGTCCCTATGCCGGCCGGGGGGGTATCTCTGGAAACACCATATATTTT. As protein: CASSPYAGRGGISGNTIYF.

This clonotype was recorded at least ten times. CDR3 sequence reads: CASSPGRHEKLFF. The CDR3 region has the DNA TGTGCCAGCAGCCCTGGACGGCATGAAAAACTGTTTTTT. The chain links TRBV12-3 or TRBV12-4 to TRBJ1-4; no definite D call. The CDR3 is 13 residues long. V was trimmed by 6 bases and J by 6 bases, leaving 11 bases between them.

Only a few counts were recorded for this clonotype. In DNA form, the CDR3 reads TGCGCCAGCAGCAAGGCAGGGGGCTCCTACGAGCAGTACTTC. Amino acid sequence: CASSKAGGSYEQYF. The rearrangement joins TRBV5-1 to TRBJ2-7; TRBD1 agrees at 7 bases. CDR3 length equals 14 residues. The V gene end was trimmed by 4 bases and the J gene end by 0 bases; junction bases not matched to a gene: 4. The germline V gene has CDR1 SGHRS and CDR2 YFSETQ.

This clonotype appeared a few times. One end of the junction is discordant with germline, which a read error may explain. The chain recombines TRBV2 with TRBJ2-7; TRBD2 matches at 9 bases. Germline CDR1 and CDR2: SNHLY and FYNNEI. The CDR3 contains 14 residues. The CDR3 DNA reads TGTGCTAGCAGATGGCGGGAGGGCGCCTACGAGCAGTACTTC. As protein: CASRWREGAYEQYF.

This clonotype was seen a handful of times. The chain links TRBV5-5 to TRBJ1-2; D is unresolved. Trimming pared 0 bases from V and 2 bases from J, leaving 14 bases between. CDR3 length: 16 amino acids. Per the germline V gene, CDR1 is SGHKS and CDR2 is YYEKEE (reference sequence). This CDR3 is CASSLDPGGINYGYTF. The CDR3 DNA reads TGTGCCAGCAGCTTGGACCCAGGAGGAATAAACTATGGCTACACCTTC.

This sequence joins TRBV6-2 or TRBV6-3 and TRBJ1-1; 9 nucleotides line up with TRBD1. The CDR3 runs 14 residues. Trimming at V came to 6 bases and at J to 5 bases, leaving 7 bases not matched to a gene. Germline V gene sequence: CDR1 MNHEY, CDR2 SVGEGT. The DNA for the CDR3 is TGTGCCAGCAGAGAACAGGGGGCGAGTACTGAAGCTTTCTTT. Translating gives CASREQGASTEAFF.

The table lists this clonotype with a few counts. The genes are TRBV20-1 and TRBJ2-1; TRBD1 is a possible D gene (5 bases). The CDR3 loop spans 15 amino acids. Between the trimmed V and J ends, which lost 3 bases and 3 bases, there was a span of 15 bases. Looked up from germline, CDR1 is DFQATT and CDR2 is SNEGSKA (reference sequence). The CDR3: CSASLSRVVYNEQFF. CDR3 sequence (DNA): TGCAGTGCTAGTCTTAGCAGGGTGGTCTACAATGAGCAGTTCTTC.

This clonotype was recorded a few times. This chain links TRBV6-1 with TRBJ2-1; possibly TRBD1 or TRBD2 for D (7 bases each). Germline V gene data show CDR1 as MNHNS and CDR2 as SASEGT. The CDR3 contains 17 residues. The V gene lost 5 bases and the J gene lost 0 bases, with 17 bases spanning the gap. The CDR3 DNA reads TGTGCCAGCAGTACCTGGACAGGCGGGAGCTCCTACAATGAGCAGTTCTTC. Residues: CASSTWTGGSSYNEQFF.

This clonotype was seen a handful of times. The rearrangement joins TRBV7-2 to TRBJ2-5; TRBD2 matches 8 bases. The CDR3 covers 13 residues. V was clipped by 5 bases and J by 5 bases; unmatched bases: 4. In germline, CDR1 is SGHTA, CDR2 FQGNSA. CDR3: CASSRGGWETQYF. CDR3 sequence (DNA): TGTGCCAGCAGCCGCGGGGGGTGGGAGACCCAGTACTTC. Full variable domain (missing parts from reference TRBV7-2 and TRBJ2-5): GAGVSQSPSNKVTEKGKDVELRCDPISGHTALYWYRQSLGQGLEFLIYFQGNSAPDKSGLPSDRFSAERTGGSVSTLTIQRTQQEDSAVYLCASSRGGWETQYFGPGTRLLVL.

This chain links TRBV6-2 or TRBV6-3 with TRBJ1-1, with no clear D. The germline gives CDR1 MNHEY, CDR2 SVGEGT. The CDR3 runs 14 residues. The germline V and J ends were trimmed by 10 bases and 0 bases, with 15 bases remaining between them. The CDR3 coding sequence is TGTGCCATCCACGGGCGGGGTATGAACACTGAAGCTTTCTTT. Protein product: CAIHGRGMNTEAFF.

This chain connects TRBV20-1 to TRBJ2-1; TRBD2 matches 7 bases. V lost 3 bases to trimming and J lost 3 bases; unmatched junction nucleotides: 5. The CDR3 consists of 14 residues. Germline assignment: CDR1 DFQATT and CDR2 SNEGSKA (reference sequence). For the CDR3, the DNA is TGCAGTGCTAGTGGGAGCGGGAACTACAATGAGCAGTTCTTC. Translation gives CSASGSGNYNEQFF.

This clonotype has just a few counts. This chain joins TRBV20-1 and TRBJ1-2; no clear D gene. CDR3 size: 15 residues. The germline CDR1 and CDR2 sequences are DFQATT and SNEGSKA (reference sequence). Deletions cut 1 base from V and 3 bases from J, with 15 bases between. The CDR3 loop is CSARGGRAGDYGYTF. The CDR3 DNA follows: TGCAGTGCTAGAGGTGGAAGGGCCGGAGACTATGGCTACACCTTC.

This clonotype was recorded a few times. This chain links TRBV6-5 with TRBJ1-3; D is unclear. Germline V gene lookup returns CDR1 MNHEY and CDR2 SVGAGI. CDR3 length: 15 residues. The V end was cut by 4 bases, the J end by 0 bases, with 10 bases between. CDR3 sequence reads: CASSWRAYSGNTIYF. The CDR3 DNA reads TGTGCCAGCAGTTGGCGTGCCTACTCTGGAAACACCATATATTTT.